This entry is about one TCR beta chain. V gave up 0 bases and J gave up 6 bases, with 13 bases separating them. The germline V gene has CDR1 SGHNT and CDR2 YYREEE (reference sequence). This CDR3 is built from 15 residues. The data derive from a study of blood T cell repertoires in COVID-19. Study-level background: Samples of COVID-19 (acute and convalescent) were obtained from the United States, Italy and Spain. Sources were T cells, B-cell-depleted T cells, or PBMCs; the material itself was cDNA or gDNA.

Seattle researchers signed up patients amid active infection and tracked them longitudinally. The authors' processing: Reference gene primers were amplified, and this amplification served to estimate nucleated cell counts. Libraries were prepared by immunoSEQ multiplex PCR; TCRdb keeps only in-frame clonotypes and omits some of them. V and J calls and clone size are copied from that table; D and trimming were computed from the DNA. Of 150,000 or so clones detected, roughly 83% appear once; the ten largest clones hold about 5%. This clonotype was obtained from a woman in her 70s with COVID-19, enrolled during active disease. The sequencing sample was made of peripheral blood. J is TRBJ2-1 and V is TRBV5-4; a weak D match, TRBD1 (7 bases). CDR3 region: CASSLVQGRLNEQFF. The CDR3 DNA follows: TGTGCCAGCAGCTTGGTACAGGGGAGGCTCAATGAGCAGTTCTTC.